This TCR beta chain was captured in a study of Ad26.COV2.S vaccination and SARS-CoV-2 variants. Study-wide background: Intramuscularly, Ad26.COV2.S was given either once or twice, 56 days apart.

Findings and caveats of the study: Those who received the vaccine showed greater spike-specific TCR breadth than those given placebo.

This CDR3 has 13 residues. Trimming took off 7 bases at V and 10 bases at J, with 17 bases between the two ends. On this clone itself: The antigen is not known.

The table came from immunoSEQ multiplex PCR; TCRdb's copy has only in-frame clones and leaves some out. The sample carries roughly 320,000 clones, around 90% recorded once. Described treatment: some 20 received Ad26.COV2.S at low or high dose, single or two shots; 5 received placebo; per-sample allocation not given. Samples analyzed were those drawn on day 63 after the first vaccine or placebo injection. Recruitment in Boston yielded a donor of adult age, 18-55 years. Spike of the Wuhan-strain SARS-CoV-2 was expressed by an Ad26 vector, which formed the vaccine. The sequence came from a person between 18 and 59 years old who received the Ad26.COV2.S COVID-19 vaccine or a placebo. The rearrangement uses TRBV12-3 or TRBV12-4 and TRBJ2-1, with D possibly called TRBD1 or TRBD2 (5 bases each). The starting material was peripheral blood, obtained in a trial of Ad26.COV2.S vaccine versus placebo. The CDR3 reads CASTTVRWGEQFF. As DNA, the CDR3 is TGTGCCAGCACCACTGTTCGTTGGGGGGAGCAGTTCTTC.